One and the same sample provided the 28 T cell receptor beta chains below, sequenced in a study of shared clonotypes between healthy human individuals. The method was immunoSEQ multiplex PCR; TCRdb's version includes in-frame clones alone and lacks a portion of them. The repertoire holds 400,000 to 550,000 clones, with 79% as singletons. Input material: PBMCs. These receptors originate from a woman aged 40 to 50 in good health. Some clones in this sample may be carry-over from other donors' samples.

The table lists this clone with a count of one. The genes are TRBV30 and TRBJ2-1; 13 bases align to TRBD2. The CDR3 covers 19 residues. With 4 bases clipped from V and 8 bases from J, the junction kept 20 bases outside the gene matches. Germline-derived CDR1 and CDR2 are GTSNPN and SVGIG (reference sequence). The CDR3 DNA sequence: TGTGCCTGGATCGGAGCCCCGGGACAGACTAGCGGGAGGCTCTATGAGCAGTTCTTC. It codes for CAWIGAPGQTSGRLYEQFF.

This sequence joins TRBV28 and TRBJ1-1; TRBD1 might be the D (6 bases). The CDR3 has 15 residues. Trimming took 1 base from V and 7 from J, leaving 16 bases between them. Germline CDR1 is MDHEN and CDR2 is SYDVKM. The DNA for the CDR3 is TGTGCCAGCAGTTTATCGGTGCCGGGACAAGATGAAGCTTTCTTT. This translates into CASSLSVPGQDEAFF.

J is TRBJ1-1 and V is TRBV11-2, with 7 nucleotides matching TRBD1. Germline trimming cut 3 bases from V and 6 bases from J; bases unmatched to any gene: 4. The germline gives CDR1 SGHAT, CDR2 FQNNGV. The CDR3 is 13 residues long. Here the CDR3 reads CASSFGQAPEAFF. Written as DNA, the CDR3 is TGTGCCAGCAGCTTCGGACAGGCCCCTGAAGCTTTCTTT.

This chain links TRBV11-2 with TRBJ1-6; D gene unclear. From germline, CDR1 is SGHAT and CDR2 FQNNGV. The V gene lost 1 base and the J gene lost 10 bases, with 8 bases spanning the gap. The CDR3 totals 13 residues. The CDR3 bases are TGTGCCAGCAGCTTAGCCATGGGCTCACCCCTCCACTTT. It is translated as CASSLAMGSPLHF.

V gene TRBV6-1 combines with J gene TRBJ2-2, with TRBD1 as a possible D gene (5 bases). The germline V and J ends were trimmed by 7 bases and 3 bases, with 9 bases remaining between them. The CDR3 has 13 residues. Germline lookup yields CDR1 MNHNS and CDR2 SASEGT. DNA for the CDR3: TGTGCCAGCAACCAGGGTGACACCGGGGAGCTGTTTTTT. Amino acids: CASNQGDTGELFF.

The V call is TRBV6-1, the J call TRBJ2-1; a possible D gene is TRBD1 (6 bases). V lost 4 bases and J 7 bases, leaving 14 bases between the germline ends. Germline V gives CDR1 MNHNS, CDR2 SASEGT. The CDR3 has 14 amino acids. The CDR3: CASSAGTSPNEQFF. In nucleotides, the CDR3 is TGTGCCAGCAGTGCCGGGACAAGTCCTAATGAGCAGTTCTTC.

The genes are TRBV5-6 and TRBJ2-7, with D maybe TRBD1 (6 bases). The CDR3 is made up of 14 amino acids. Germline assignment: CDR1 SGHDT and CDR2 YYEEEE. The V end lost 4 bases, the J end lost 1 base, and 12 bases lay between the germline ends. The CDR3 region has the DNA TGTGCCAGCAGCCCTAGGGACATATCCTACGAGCAGTACTTC. This sequence encodes CASSPRDISYEQYF.

There are a few counts of this clone. One end of the junction does not line up with germline, which may come from a read error. The V gene is TRBV9, the J gene TRBJ1-4; maybe TRBD1 (6 bases). The CDR3 extends over 15 amino acids. Per germline, CDR1 SGDLS and CDR2 YYNGEE. The CDR3: CAGSASDSANEKLFF. In DNA, the CDR3 is TGTGCCGGCAGCGCATCGGACAGCGCAAATGAAAAACTGTTTTTT. The whole variable domain, filled in from reference TRBV9 and TRBJ1-4, reads DSGVTQTPKHLITATGQRVTLRCSPRSGDLSVYWYQQSLDQGLQFLIQYYNGEERAKGNILERFSAQQFPDLHSELNLSSLELGDSALYFCAGSASDSANEKLFFGSGTQLSVL.

J is TRBJ2-7 and V is TRBV10-1, with 9 bases aligning to TRBD2. Germline CDR1 WNHNN, CDR2 SYGVQD (reference sequence). The CDR3 has 15 residues. V shed 2 bases, J shed 0 bases, and the junction held 2 bases outside the gene matches. The CDR3 reads CASSEGLASSYEQYF. The CDR3 coding sequence is TGCGCCAGCAGTGAGGGACTAGCGAGCTCCTACGAGCAGTACTTC.

For this clone: A far larger clone is just one base off, so this is likely a read error. The sample holds other DNA sequences that translate to the same CDR3. The rearrangement links TRBV10-2 to TRBJ1-2; weak D call: TRBD1 (5 bases). V was shortened by 3 bases and J by 0 bases, with 14 bases between the two germline ends. The CDR3 sequence is 16 residues long. CDR1 and CDR2 (germline): WSHSY, SAAADI. In DNA form, the CDR3 reads TGCGCCAGCAGTGAAGGGACTGACCGCTCTAACTATGGCTACACCTTC. Translation: CASSEGTDRSNYGYTF.

The V gene is TRBV30, the J gene TRBJ2-5, with TRBD1 identical over 12 bases. Germline-derived CDR1 and CDR2 are GTSNPN and SVGIG (reference sequence). The V segment lost 5 bases and the J segment 5 bases; nucleotides outside the gene matches: 6. This CDR3 has 14 amino acids. The chain's CDR3 is CAWVGQGARETQYF. The CDR3 region has the DNA TGTGCCTGGGTGGGACAGGGGGCACGGGAGACCCAGTACTTC.

With regard to this clone: The same CDR3 is also encoded by other DNA sequences in this sample. The chain recombines TRBV28 with TRBJ1-1; perhaps TRBD1 as D (6 bases). The germline CDR1 and CDR2 sequences are MDHEN and SYDVKM. V shed 3 bases and J shed 8 bases, with 10 bases lying between them. CDR3 length: 12 amino acids. CDR3 residues: CASSFGGLEAFF. CDR3 nucleotide sequence: TGTGCCAGCAGTTTCGGGGGCTTGGAAGCTTTCTTT.

The genes are TRBV28 and TRBJ2-1, with D possibly TRBD1 on 6 matching bases. V lost 4 bases and J 7 bases, leaving 38 bases between the germline ends. Per the germline V gene, CDR1 is MDHEN and CDR2 is SYDVKM. This CDR3 is 22 amino acids long. CDR3 bases: TGTGCCAGCAGTTCCACCCCACTTCTCACACAGGGTTTGGGGTTTAAGTGGAATGAGCAGTTCTTC. Its protein product is CASSSTPLLTQGLGFKWNEQFF.

A single count supports this clone. V is TRBV7-8 and J is TRBJ2-1; 13 nucleotides line up with TRBD2. Trimming at V came to 4 bases and at J to 3 bases, leaving 9 bases not matched to a gene. CDR1 and CDR2 from the germline V gene are SGHVS and FQNEAQ. This CDR3 is built from 18 residues. The CDR3 is CASSSQLAGGPYYNEQFF. CDR3 DNA sequence: TGTGCCAGCAGCTCTCAACTAGCGGGAGGGCCGTACTACAATGAGCAGTTCTTC.

V gene TRBV28 combines with J gene TRBJ1-5; tentatively, D is TRBD1 (5 bases). V was trimmed by 6 bases and J by 2 bases, leaving 11 bases between them. Germline CDR1 reads MDHEN; CDR2 reads SYDVKM. This CDR3 is 14 amino acids long. In DNA, the CDR3 is TGTGCCAGCAGACTAGGGGTAGGCAATCAGCCCCAGCATTTT. It translates to CASRLGVGNQPQHF.

This chain links TRBV11-2 with TRBJ2-3, with 7 bases lining up with TRBD2. The CDR3 runs 15 residues. Trimming took 5 bases from V and 3 from J; bases not matched to a gene: 8. Germline-derived CDR1 and CDR2 are SGHAT and FQNNGV. The CDR3: CASSRGELATDTQYF. The CDR3 DNA sequence: TGTGCCAGCAGCCGGGGGGAACTTGCTACAGATACGCAGTATTTT.

This clone was seen only once. The genes are TRBV11-2 and TRBJ2-5; D might be TRBD1 (6 bases). V was clipped by 5 bases and J by 1 base, with 17 bases between them. Germline-derived CDR1 and CDR2 are SGHAT and FQNNGV. The CDR3 has 16 residues. The CDR3 is CASSRDRLGVQETQYF. DNA of the CDR3: TGTGCCAGCAGCAGAGACAGGTTAGGGGTCCAAGAGACCCAGTACTTC.

This chain joins TRBV27 and TRBJ1-2; weak D call: TRBD1 (5 bases). There are 13 residues in the CDR3. V lost 8 bases and J 7 bases, leaving 17 bases between the germline ends. Germline V CDR1 and CDR2: MNHEY, SMNVEV (reference sequence). In DNA, the CDR3 is TGTGCCAGCCGCCCCACTGGGGGAACTGGCTACACCTTC. Translated: CASRPTGGTGYTF.

The chain has TRBV6-6 and TRBJ2-7; tentatively, D is TRBD1 or TRBD2 (5 bases each). The germline gives CDR1 MNHNY, CDR2 SVGAGI (reference sequence). The V and J ends lost 2 bases and 2 bases respectively, with 10 bases between them. This CDR3 has 14 amino acids. CDR3 sequence reads: CASSYEGFTYEQYF. DNA for the CDR3: TGTGCCAGCAGTTACGAGGGGTTCACCTACGAGCAGTACTTC.

V and J are TRBV7-9 and TRBJ2-1; no firm D call. Per the germline V gene, CDR1 is SEHNR and CDR2 is FQNEAQ (reference sequence). V was shortened by 1 base and J by 5 bases, with 15 bases between the two germline ends. The CDR3 runs to 16 residues. The CDR3: CASSLVDADPHNEQFF. The CDR3 nucleotides are TGTGCCAGCAGCTTAGTGGACGCCGACCCGCACAATGAGCAGTTCTTC.

This chain connects TRBV28 to TRBJ1-2; no clear D. Germline-derived CDR1 and CDR2 are MDHEN and SYDVKM. The CDR3 runs 13 residues. Trimming took 6 bases from V and 2 from J, leaving 10 bases between them. CDR3 bases: TGTGCCAGCAGAACAAACCTAAACTATGGCTACACCTTC. Protein product: CASRTNLNYGYTF.

The rearrangement joins TRBV11-2 to TRBJ2-3; 14 bases map to TRBD2. The V gene's germline CDR1 is SGHAT and CDR2 FQNNGV. The CDR3 has 16 amino acids. V lost 5 bases and J lost 4; bases outside the gene matches: 5. The CDR3 DNA reads TGTGCCAGCAGCCCGCCGGGACTAGCGGGAGCAGATACGCAGTATTTT. It specifies CASSPPGLAGADTQYF.

This clone was seen a single time. The chain employs TRBV5-4 and TRBJ2-5, with TRBD2 matching over 10 bases. Germline values: CDR1 SGHNT, CDR2 YYREEE (reference sequence). J gave up 1 base and V 2 bases, and 11 bases lay outside the gene matches. This CDR3 region has 18 residues. The CDR3 sequence is CASSFVAGTSVFQETQYF. CDR3 coding DNA: TGTGCCAGCAGCTTCGTGGCCGGGACTAGCGTATTCCAAGAGACCCAGTACTTC.

This chain links TRBV5-1 with TRBJ2-1, with 10 bases aligning to TRBD2. The CDR3 spans 17 residues. The trim removed 7 bases at V and 4 bases at J, leaving 14 bases unmatched. Germline V gene data show CDR1 as SGHRS and CDR2 as YFSETQ. The CDR3 bases are TGCGCCAGCTCCCCTATTCCGGGACTAGCGATTTACAATGAGCAGTTCTTC. Amino acids: CASSPIPGLAIYNEQFF.

V is TRBV4-2 and J is TRBJ2-3; 9 nucleotides agree with TRBD2. The length of the CDR3 is 16 residues. CDR1 is LGHNA, CDR2 YNFKEQ, per germline. V trimming: 0 bases; J trimming: 3 bases; junction bases outside the gene matches: 4. The CDR3 bases are TGTGCCAGCAGCCAAGAATCTAGCGGGGCAACAGATACGCAGTATTTT. Protein sequence: CASSQESSGATDTQYF.

The J gene is TRBJ2-3, the V gene TRBV5-1, with 8 bases identical to TRBD1. This CDR3 has 15 residues. Germline lookup yields CDR1 SGHRS and CDR2 YFSETQ. Trimming at V came to 0 bases and at J to 1 base, leaving 1 base not matched to a gene. The CDR3 DNA reads as TGCGCCAGCAGCTTGGCGGGACAGGGCACAGATACGCAGTATTTT. This sequence encodes CASSLAGQGTDTQYF.

The chain links TRBV30 to TRBJ2-1; TRBD2 aligns across 11 bases. Germline V CDR1 and CDR2: GTSNPN, SVGIG (reference sequence). The CDR3 is made up of 14 amino acids. V was clipped by 4 bases and J by 6 bases; unmatched bases: 5. The CDR3 loop reads CAWTRTSGSNEQFF. The CDR3 DNA reads as TGTGCCTGGACGCGCACTAGCGGGAGCAATGAGCAGTTCTTC.

The chain has TRBV19 and TRBJ2-7; no clear D gene. Trimming took 4 bases from V and 1 from J, leaving 8 bases between them. Looked up from germline, CDR1 is LNHDA and CDR2 is SQIVND (reference sequence). This CDR3 has 13 amino acids. The CDR3 spells CASSRGLSYEQYF. The CDR3 DNA reads as TGTGCCAGTAGTAGAGGCCTATCCTACGAGCAGTACTTC.